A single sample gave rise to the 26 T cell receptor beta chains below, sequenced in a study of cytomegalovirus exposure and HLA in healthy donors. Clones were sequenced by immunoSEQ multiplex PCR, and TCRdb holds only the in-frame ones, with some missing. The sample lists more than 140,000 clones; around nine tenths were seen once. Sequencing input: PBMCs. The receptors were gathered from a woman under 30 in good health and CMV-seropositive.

The DNA of the CDR3 is TGTGCCAGCAGCTTAGGAACAATTGGAGAGACCCAGTACTTC. It translates to CASSLGTIGETQYF. The chain links TRBV11-1 to TRBJ2-5; D unclear. The germline gives CDR1 SGHAT, CDR2 FQDESV (reference sequence). This CDR3 is built from 14 residues. V was cut by 1 base and J by 4 bases, with 10 bases left in between. The full variable domain, its missing parts supplied by reference TRBV11-1 and TRBJ2-5, is EAEVAQSPRYKITEKSQAVAFWCDPISGHATLYWYRQILGQGPELLVQFQDESVVDDSQLPKDRFSAERLKGVDSTLKIQPAELGDSAMYLCASSLGTIGETQYFGPGTRLLVL.

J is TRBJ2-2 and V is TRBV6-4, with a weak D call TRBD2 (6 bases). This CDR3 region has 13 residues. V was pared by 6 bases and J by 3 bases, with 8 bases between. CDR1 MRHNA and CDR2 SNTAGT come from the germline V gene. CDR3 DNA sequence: TGTGCCAGCAGCGGAGGGGACACCGGGGAGCTGTTTTTT. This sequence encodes CASSGGDTGELFF.

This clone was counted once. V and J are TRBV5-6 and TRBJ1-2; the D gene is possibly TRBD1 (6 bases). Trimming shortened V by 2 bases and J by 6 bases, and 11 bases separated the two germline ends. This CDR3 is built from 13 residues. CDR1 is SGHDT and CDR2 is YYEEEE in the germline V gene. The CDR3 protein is CASSFGGLDGYTF. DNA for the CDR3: TGTGCCAGCAGCTTCGGGGGGCTAGATGGCTACACCTTC.

The CDR3 region is CASSERLTGHNQPQHF. Here the CDR3 DNA reads TGTGCCAGCAGTGAGAGATTGACAGGGCACAATCAGCCCCAGCATTTT. This chain connects TRBV2 to TRBJ1-5; 7 bases are shared with TRBD1. V shed 3 bases, J shed 3 bases, and the junction held 8 bases outside the gene matches. The CDR3 has 16 amino acids. CDR1 SNHLY and CDR2 FYNNEI come from the germline V gene.

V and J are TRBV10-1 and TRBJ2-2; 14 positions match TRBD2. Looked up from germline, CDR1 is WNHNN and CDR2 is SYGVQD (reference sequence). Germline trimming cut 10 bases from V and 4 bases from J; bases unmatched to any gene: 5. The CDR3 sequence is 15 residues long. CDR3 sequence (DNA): TGCGCCACACAAGGACTAGCGGGAGGCACCGGGGAGCTGTTTTTT. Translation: CATQGLAGGTGELFF.

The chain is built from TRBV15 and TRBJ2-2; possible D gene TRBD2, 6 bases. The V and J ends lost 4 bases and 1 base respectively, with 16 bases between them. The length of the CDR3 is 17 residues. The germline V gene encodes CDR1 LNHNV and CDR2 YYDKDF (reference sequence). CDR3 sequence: CATSKRAGTLNTGELFF. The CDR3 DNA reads TGTGCCACCAGCAAACGAGCCGGGACTCTGAACACCGGGGAGCTGTTTTTT.

CDR3 sequence: CASSLGLHNEQFF. The CDR3, as DNA: TGCGCCAGCAGCTTGGGACTGCACAATGAGCAGTTCTTC. This sequence joins TRBV5-1 and TRBJ2-1, with D hard to call. The CDR3 consists of 13 residues. Trimming left V 0 bases short and J 5 bases short, with 6 bases between. The V gene's germline CDR1 is SGHRS and CDR2 YFSETQ. The whole variable domain, remainder taken from reference TRBV5-1 and TRBJ2-1, is KAGVTQTPRYLIKTRGQQVTLSCSPISGHRSVSWYQQTPGQGLQFLFEYFSETQRNKGNFPGRFSGRQFSNSRSEMNVSTLELGDSALYLCASSLGLHNEQFFGPGTRLTVL.

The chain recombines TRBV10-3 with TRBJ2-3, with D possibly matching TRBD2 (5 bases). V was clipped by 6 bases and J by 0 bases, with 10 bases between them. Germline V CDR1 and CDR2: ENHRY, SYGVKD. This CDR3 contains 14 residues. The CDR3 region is CAIRMSGSTDTQYF. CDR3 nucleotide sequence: TGTGCCATCAGGATGAGCGGTAGCACAGATACGCAGTATTTT.

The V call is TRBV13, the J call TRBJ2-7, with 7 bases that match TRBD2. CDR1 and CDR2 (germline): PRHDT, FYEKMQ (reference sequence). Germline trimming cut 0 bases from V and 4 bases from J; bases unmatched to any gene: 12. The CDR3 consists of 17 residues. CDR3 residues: CASSLGVNLADGYEQYF. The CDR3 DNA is TGTGCCAGCAGCTTAGGCGTTAATCTAGCGGACGGATACGAGCAGTACTTC.

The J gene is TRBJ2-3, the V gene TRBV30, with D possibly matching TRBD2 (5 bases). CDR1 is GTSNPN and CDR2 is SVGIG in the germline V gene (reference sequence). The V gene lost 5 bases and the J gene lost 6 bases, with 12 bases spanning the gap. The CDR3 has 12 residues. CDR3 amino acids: CAWDLRADTQYF. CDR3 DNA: TGTGCCTGGGATCTGAGGGCGGATACGCAGTATTTT. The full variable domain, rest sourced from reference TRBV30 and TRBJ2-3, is SQTIHQWPATLVQPVGSPLSLECTVEGTSNPNLYWYRQAAGRGLQLLFYSVGIGQISSEVPQNLSASRPQDRQFILSSKKLLLSDSGFYLCAWDLRADTQYFGPGTRLTVL.

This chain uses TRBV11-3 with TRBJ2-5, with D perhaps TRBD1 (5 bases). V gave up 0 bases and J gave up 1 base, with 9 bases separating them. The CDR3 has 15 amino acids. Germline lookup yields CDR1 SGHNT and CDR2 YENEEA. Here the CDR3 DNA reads TGTGCCAGCAGCTTAGATACGACAGCCCAAGAGACCCAGTACTTC. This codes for CASSLDTTAQETQYF.

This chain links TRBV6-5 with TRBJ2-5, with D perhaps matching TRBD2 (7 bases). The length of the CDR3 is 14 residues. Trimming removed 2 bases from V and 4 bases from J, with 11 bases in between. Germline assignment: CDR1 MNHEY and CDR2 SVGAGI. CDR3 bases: TGTGCCAGCAGTTACGGGAGGGGGGGAGAGACCCAGTACTTC. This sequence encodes CASSYGRGGETQYF.

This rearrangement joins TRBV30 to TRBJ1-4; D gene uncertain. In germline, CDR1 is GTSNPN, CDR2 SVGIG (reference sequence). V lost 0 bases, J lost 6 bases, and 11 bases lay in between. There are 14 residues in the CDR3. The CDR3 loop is CAWSVRWGDEKLFF. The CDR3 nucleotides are TGTGCCTGGAGTGTACGGTGGGGAGATGAAAAACTGTTTTTT.

The CDR3 sequence is CASSSQRDLAKNIQYF. The DNA of the CDR3 is TGTGCCAGCAGCTCCCAGCGGGATTTAGCCAAAAACATTCAGTACTTC. The rearrangement links TRBV11-3 to TRBJ2-4, with 7 bases lining up with TRBD2. With V trimmed by 4 bases and J by 0 bases, 6 bases remained unmatched. The CDR3 has 16 amino acids. Germline lookup yields CDR1 SGHNT and CDR2 YENEEA.

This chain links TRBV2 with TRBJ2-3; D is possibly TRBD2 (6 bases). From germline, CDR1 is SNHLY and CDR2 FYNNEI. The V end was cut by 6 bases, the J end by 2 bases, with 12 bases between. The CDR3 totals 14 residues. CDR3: CASRQRVNTDTQYF. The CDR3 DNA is TGTGCCAGCAGGCAGCGGGTCAACACAGATACGCAGTATTTT.

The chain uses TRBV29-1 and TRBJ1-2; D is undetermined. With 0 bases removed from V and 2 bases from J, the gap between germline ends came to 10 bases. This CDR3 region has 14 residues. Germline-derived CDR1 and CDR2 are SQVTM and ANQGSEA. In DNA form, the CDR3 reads TGCAGCGTTGAAGATCTCTCAGGCAACTATGGCTACACCTTC. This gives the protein CSVEDLSGNYGYTF.

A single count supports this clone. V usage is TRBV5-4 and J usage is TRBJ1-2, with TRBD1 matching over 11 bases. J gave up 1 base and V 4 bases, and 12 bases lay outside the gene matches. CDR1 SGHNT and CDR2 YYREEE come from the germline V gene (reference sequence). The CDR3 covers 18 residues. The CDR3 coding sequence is TGTGCCAGCAGCCCCGGACAGGGGGCGCGTTCGGTTAACTATGGCTACACCTTC. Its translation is CASSPGQGARSVNYGYTF.

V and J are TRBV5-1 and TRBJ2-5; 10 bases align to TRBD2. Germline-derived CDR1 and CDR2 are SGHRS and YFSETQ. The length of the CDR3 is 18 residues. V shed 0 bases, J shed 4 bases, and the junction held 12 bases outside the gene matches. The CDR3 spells CASSLGGGLAGVGETQYF. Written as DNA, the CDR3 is TGCGCCAGCAGCTTGGGTGGGGGGCTAGCGGGAGTTGGAGAGACCCAGTACTTC.

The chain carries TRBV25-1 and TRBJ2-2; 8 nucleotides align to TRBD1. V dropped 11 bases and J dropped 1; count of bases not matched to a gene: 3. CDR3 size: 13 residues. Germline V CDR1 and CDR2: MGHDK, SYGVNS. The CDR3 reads CAVRGRNTGELFF. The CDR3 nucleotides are TGTGCCGTCAGGGGGCGGAACACCGGGGAGCTGTTTTTT.

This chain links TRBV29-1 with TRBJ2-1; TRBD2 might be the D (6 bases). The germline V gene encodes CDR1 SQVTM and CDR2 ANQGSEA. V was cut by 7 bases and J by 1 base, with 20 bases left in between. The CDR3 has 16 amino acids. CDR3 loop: CSGGNPGGTSYNEQFF. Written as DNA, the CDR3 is TGCAGCGGCGGAAACCCTGGGGGGACGTCCTACAATGAGCAGTTCTTC.

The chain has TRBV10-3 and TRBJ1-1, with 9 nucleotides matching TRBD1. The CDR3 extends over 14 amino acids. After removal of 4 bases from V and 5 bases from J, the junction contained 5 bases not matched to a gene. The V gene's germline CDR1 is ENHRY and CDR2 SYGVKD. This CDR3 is CAISVGQGRTEAFF. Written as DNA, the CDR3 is TGTGCCATCAGTGTTGGACAGGGGAGAACTGAAGCTTTCTTT.

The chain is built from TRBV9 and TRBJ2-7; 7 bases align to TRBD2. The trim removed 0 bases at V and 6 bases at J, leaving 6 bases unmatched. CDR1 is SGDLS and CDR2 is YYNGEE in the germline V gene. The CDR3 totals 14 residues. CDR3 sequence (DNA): TGTGCCAGCAGCGTAGATAGCGGGCCCAGCGAGCAGTACTTC. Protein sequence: CASSVDSGPSEQYF.

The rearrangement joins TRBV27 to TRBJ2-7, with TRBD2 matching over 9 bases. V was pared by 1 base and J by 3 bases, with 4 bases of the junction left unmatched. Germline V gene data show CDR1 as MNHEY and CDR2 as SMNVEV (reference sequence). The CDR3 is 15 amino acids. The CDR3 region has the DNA TGTGCCAGCAGTTTATATCCTAGCGGGAACTACGAGCAGTACTTC. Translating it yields CASSLYPSGNYEQYF.

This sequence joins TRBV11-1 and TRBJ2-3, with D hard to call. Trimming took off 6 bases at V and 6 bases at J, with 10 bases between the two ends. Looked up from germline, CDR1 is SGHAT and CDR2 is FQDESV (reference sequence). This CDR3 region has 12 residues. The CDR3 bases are TGTGCCAGCAGTAACGTCGGGGATACGCAGTATTTT. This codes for CASSNVGDTQYF.

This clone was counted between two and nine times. DNA for the CDR3: TGTGCCAGCAGCACCCGACAGGGTTTGAACACTGAAGCTTTCTTT. It is translated as CASSTRQGLNTEAFF. The J gene is TRBJ1-1, the V gene TRBV7-2; 7 positions agree with TRBD1. The CDR3 runs to 15 residues. CDR1 and CDR2 from the germline V gene are SGHTA and FQGNSA. The V segment lost 5 bases and the J segment 0 bases; nucleotides outside the gene matches: 6. The entire variable domain, with the rest obtained from reference TRBV7-2 and TRBJ1-1, is as follows: GAGVSQSPSNKVTEKGKDVELRCDPISGHTALYWYRQSLGQGLEFLIYFQGNSAPDKSGLPSDRFSAERTGGSVSTLTIQRTQQEDSAVYLCASSTRQGLNTEAFFGQGTRLTVV.

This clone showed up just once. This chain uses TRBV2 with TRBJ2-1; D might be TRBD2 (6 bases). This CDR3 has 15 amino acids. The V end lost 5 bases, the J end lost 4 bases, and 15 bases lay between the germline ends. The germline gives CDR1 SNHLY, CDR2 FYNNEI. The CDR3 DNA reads TGTGCCAGCAGTCAGTATGGGGGGTTATACAATGAGCAGTTCTTC. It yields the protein CASSQYGGLYNEQFF.